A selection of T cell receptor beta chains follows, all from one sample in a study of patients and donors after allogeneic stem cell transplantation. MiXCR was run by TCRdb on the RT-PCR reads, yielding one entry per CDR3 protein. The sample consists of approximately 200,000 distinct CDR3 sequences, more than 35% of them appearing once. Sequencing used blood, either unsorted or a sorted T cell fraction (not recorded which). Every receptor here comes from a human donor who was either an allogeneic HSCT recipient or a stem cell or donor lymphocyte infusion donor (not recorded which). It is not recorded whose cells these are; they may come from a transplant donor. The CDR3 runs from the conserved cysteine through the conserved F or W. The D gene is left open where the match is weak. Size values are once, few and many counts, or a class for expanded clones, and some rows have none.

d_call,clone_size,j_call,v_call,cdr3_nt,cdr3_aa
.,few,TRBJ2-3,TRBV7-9,TGTGCCAGCAGCTTTGGAGTTAGCGCCACAGATACGCAGTATTTT,CASSFGVSATDTQYF
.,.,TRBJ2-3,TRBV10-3,TGTGCCATCAGTGGCCTCAGGACAGATACGCAGTATTTT,CAISGLRTDTQYF
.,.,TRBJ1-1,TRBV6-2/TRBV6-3,TGTGCCAGCAGCAATCCTCGCTTTGGGGGGGACACTGAAGCTTTCTTT,CASSNPRFGGDTEAFF
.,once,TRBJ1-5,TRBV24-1,TGTGCCACCAGTGATTCCCCCCGGCAGCCCCAGCATTTT,CATSDSPRQPQHF
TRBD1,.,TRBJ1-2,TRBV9,TGTGCCAGCAGCCCAACGACAGGGGGGCATGGCTACACCTTC,CASSPTTGGHGYTF
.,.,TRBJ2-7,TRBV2,TGTGCCAGCAGTGAAGGGGGCGGTACGTATTCCTACGAGCAGTACTTC,CASSEGGGTYSYEQYF
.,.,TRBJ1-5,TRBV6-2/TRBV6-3,TGTGCCAGCAGTTATCCAGGGGATCAGCCCCAGCATTTT,CASSYPGDQPQHF
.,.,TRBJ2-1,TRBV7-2,TGTGCCAGCAGCTTAGCCTTCGGGCAATACAATGAGCAGTTCTTC,CASSLAFGQYNEQFF
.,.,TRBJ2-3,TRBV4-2,TGTGCCAGCAGCCAAGGATTGGCGAGCACAGATACGCAGTATTTT,CASSQGLASTDTQYF
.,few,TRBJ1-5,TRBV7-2,TGTGCCAGCAGCTTAGCCCCCCCTAGCAATCAGCCCCAGCATTTT,CASSLAPPSNQPQHF
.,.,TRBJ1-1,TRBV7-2,TGTGCCAGCAGCTTACCGGGAAGGAACACTGAAGCTTTCTTT,CASSLPGRNTEAFF
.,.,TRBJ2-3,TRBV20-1,TGCAGTGCTAGAGATCCCCAGAGTGGGGTGGATACGCAGTATTTT,CSARDPQSGVDTQYF
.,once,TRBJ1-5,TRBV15,TGTGCCACCAGCAGAAGGGTGGACAGCCCTAGCAATCAGCCCCAGCATTTT,CATSRRVDSPSNQPQHF
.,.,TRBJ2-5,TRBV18,TGTGCCAGCTCAGCCAAGGACAGCCAAGAGACCCAGTACTTC,CASSAKDSQETQYF
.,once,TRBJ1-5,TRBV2,TGTGCCAGCAGGGGGGCAGCGGGGTCCTTAGGTCAGCCCCAGCATTTT,CASRGAAGSLGQPQHF
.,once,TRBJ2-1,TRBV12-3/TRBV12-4,TGTGCCAGCAGTTTAGATGAGGACTACAAAAAGGGGAATGAGCAGTTCTTC,CASSLDEDYKKGNEQFF
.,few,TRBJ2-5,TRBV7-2,TGTGCCAGCAGCTTTAATATGGTGGAGACCCAGTACTTC,CASSFNMVETQYF
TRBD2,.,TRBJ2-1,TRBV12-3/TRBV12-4,TGTGCCAGCAGTTTAGGGGGTAGCGGGGCCAATGAGCAGTTCTTC,CASSLGGSGANEQFF
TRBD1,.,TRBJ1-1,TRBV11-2,TGTGCCAGCAGCTCTCGGGACAGGGGGCGGCAAGCTTTCTTT,CASSSRDRGRQAFF
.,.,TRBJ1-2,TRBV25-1,TGTGCCAGCAGCCTCCCCTACGGTGGCTACACCTTC,CASSLPYGGYTF
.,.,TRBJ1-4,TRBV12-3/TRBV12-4,TGTGCCAGCAGTTTTTGGACACCAACTAATGAAAAACTGTTTTTT,CASSFWTPTNEKLFF
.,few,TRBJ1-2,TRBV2,TGTGCCAGCAGTGATCCCCGGGGGGCCGACTATGGCTACACCTTC,CASSDPRGADYGYTF
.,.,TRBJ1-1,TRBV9,TGTGCCAGCAGCGTGGATCCAGACTTCGGACCAAGCGGCACTGAAGCTTTCTTT,CASSVDPDFGPSGTEAFF
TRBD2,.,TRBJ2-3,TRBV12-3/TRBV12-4,TGTGCCAGCAGTTTCCTAGCGGAGCCAAGACTAAGCACAGATACGCAGTATTTT,CASSFLAEPRLSTDTQYF
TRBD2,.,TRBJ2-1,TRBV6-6,TGTGCCAGCAGTTACTCCTTGCCAGAGCGGGAGGACGGCTACAATGAGCAGTTCTTC,CASSYSLPEREDGYNEQFF
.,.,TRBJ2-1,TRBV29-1,TGCAGCGTTGAAGATCGAACTATGTCGGCCCTAAGTGAGCAGTTCTTC,CSVEDRTMSALSEQFF
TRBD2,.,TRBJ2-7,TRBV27,TGTGCCAGCAGTTTCGGGGGGAGTAATAACGAGCAGTACTTC,CASSFGGSNNEQYF